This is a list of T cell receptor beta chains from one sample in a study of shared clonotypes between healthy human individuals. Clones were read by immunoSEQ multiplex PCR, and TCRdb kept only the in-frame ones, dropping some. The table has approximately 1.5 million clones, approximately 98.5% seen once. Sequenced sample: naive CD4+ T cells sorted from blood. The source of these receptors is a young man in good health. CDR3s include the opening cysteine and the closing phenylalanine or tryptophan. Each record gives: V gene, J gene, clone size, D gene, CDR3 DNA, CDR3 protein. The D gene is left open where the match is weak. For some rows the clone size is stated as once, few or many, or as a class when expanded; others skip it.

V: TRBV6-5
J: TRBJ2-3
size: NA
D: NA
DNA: TGTGCCAGCAGAGTCCAGGGCACAGATACGCAGTATTTT
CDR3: CASRVQGTDTQYF

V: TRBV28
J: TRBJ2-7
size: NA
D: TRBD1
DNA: TGTGCCAGCAGACCGGGACAGAGCTCCTACGAGCAGTACTTC
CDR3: CASRPGQSSYEQYF

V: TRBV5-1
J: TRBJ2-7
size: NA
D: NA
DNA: TGCGCCAGCAGCTTGCGAAGACAGGGACTCGCGTTCCTTTCCTACGAGCAGTACTTC
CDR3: CASSLRRQGLAFLSYEQYF

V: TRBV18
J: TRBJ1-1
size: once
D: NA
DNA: TGTGCCAGCTCACCGTACAGGGAGGGGACTGAAGCTTTCTTT
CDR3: CASSPYREGTEAFF

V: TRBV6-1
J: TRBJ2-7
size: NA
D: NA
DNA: TGTGCCAGCAGTAGAAATCCTAGCTACGAGCAGTACTTC
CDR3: CASSRNPSYEQYF

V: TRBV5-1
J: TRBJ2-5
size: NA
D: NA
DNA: TGCGCCAGCAGCTCGGTGGAGACCCAGTACTTC
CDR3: CASSSVETQYF

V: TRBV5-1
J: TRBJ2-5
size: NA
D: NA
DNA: TGCGCCAGCAGCTTGTCGGAGACCCAGTACTTC
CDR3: CASSLSETQYF

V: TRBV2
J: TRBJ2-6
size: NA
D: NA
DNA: TGTGCCAGCAGTGTTGAAACTGGGGCCAACGTCCTGACTTTC
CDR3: CASSVETGANVLTF

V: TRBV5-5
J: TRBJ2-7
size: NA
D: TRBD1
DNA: TGTGCCAGCAGAAATCGGGACAGAACCTACGAGCAGTACTTC
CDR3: CASRNRDRTYEQYF

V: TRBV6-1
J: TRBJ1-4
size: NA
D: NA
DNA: TGTGCCAGCAGTGAAGGAACAACTAATGAAAAACTGTTTTTT
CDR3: CASSEGTTNEKLFF

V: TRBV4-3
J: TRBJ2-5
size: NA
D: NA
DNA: TGCGCCAGCAGCCAAGGGATCTGGGAGGTGACCCAGTACTTC
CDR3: CASSQGIWEVTQYF

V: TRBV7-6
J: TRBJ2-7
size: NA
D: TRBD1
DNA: TGTGCCAGCAGCTCCAAACAGGGGACCGAGCAGTACTTC
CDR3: CASSSKQGTEQYF

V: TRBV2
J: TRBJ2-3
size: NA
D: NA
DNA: TGTGCCAGCACTCCACTGCGGACGGACACAGATACGCAGTATTTT
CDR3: CASTPLRTDTDTQYF

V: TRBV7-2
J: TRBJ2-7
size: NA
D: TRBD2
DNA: TGTGCCAGCAGCTTAGGTAGCGGGTACTACGAGCAGTACTTC
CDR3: CASSLGSGYYEQYF

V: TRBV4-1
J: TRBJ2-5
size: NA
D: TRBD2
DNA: TGCGCCAGCAGCCAAGTTTGGCTAGCGGGAGAAGAGACCCAGTACTTC
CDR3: CASSQVWLAGEETQYF

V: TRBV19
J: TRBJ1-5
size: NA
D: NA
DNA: TGTGCCAGTAGCCCAAGGGGGAATAGCAATCAGCCCCAGCATTTT
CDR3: CASSPRGNSNQPQHF

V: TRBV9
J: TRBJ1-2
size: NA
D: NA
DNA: TGTGCCAGCAGCAGAGGGGTGGGCGATAACTATGGCTACACCTTC
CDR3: CASSRGVGDNYGYTF

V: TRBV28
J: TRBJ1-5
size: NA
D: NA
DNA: TGTGCCAGCAGTTTAAATTCTGGGGTCCAGCCCCAGCATTTT
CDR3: CASSLNSGVQPQHF

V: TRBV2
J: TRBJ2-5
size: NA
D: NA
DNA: TGTGCCAGCAGGGGCGGAGAGACCCAGTACTTC
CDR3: CASRGGETQYF

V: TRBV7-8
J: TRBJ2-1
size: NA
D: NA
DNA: TGTGCCAGCAGCGTAACATCAGGGCAACGCTACAATGAGCAGTTCTTC
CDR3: CASSVTSGQRYNEQFF

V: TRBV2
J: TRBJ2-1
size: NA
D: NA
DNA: TGTGCCAGCACAAAACGGTTGATGGACAATGAGCAGTTCTTC
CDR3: CASTKRLMDNEQFF

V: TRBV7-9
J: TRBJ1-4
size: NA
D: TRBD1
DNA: TGTGCCAGCAGCTTAAACCAGGGGGCAGAAAAACTGTTTTTT
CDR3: CASSLNQGAEKLFF

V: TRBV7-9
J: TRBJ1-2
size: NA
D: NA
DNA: TGTGCCAGCAGCTCTGGGCCTTTCATGGACTATGGCTACACCTTC
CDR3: CASSSGPFMDYGYTF

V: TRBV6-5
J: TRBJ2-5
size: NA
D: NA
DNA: TGTGCCAGCAGTAGACGGGTACAAGAGACCCAGTACTTC
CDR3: CASSRRVQETQYF

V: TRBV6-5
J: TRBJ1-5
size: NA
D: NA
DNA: TGTGCCAGCAGTCTAAACGGTAGGGGCAATCAGCCCCAGCATTTT
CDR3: CASSLNGRGNQPQHF

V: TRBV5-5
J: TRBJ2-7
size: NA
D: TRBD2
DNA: TGTGCCAGCAGATCTAGCGGGAGTGCCTACGAGCAGTACTTC
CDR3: CASRSSGSAYEQYF

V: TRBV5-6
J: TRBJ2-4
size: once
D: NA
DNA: TGTGCCAGCAGTAGGACAGCTGTAGCCAAAAACATTCAGTACTTC
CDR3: CASSRTAVAKNIQYF

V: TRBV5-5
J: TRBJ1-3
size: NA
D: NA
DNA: TGTGCCAGCAGCTTGGGACTTTGGAACACCATATATTTT
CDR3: CASSLGLWNTIYF